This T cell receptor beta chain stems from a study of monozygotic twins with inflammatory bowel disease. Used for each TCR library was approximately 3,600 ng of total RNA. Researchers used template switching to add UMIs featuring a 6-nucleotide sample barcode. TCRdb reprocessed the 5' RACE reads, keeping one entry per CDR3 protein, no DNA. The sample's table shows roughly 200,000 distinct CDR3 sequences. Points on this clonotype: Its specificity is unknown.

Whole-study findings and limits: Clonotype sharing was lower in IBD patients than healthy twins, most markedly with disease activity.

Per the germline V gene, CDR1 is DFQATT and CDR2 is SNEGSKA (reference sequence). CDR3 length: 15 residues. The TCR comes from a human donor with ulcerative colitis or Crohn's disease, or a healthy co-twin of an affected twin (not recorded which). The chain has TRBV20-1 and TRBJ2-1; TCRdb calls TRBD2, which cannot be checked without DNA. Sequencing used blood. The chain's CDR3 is CSARDVGGAANEQFF.